The following is a T cell receptor beta chain sequence with its context. No antigen is known for it. TCRdb ran MiXCR on the RT-PCR reads and lists one entry per CDR3 protein. The sample carries around 530,000 distinct CDR3 sequences, about 12% recorded once. The data were taken from a study of response to subunit inactivated influenza vaccine. Whole-study findings and limits: Few new T cells, the authors suggested, are recruited by each seasonal influenza vaccination.

Per germline, CDR1 DFQATT and CDR2 SNEGSKA (reference sequence). With 6 bases clipped from V and 0 bases from J, the junction kept 8 bases outside the gene matches. The CDR3 is made up of 15 amino acids. Material: PBMCs from blood, obtained on the day of vaccination. The rearrangement links TRBV20-1 to TRBJ2-1; 7 positions match TRBD2. This TCR came from a man in his fifties who received an inactivated influenza vaccine. This chain's CDR3 is CSARRLADSYNEQFF. As DNA, the CDR3 is TGCAGTGCCAGACGGCTAGCGGACTCCTACAATGAGCAGTTCTTC.